This TCR beta chain was observed in a study of TIL therapy for anti-PD-1-resistant metastatic lung cancer (dated by TCRdb to about 2021). Some background on the complete study: Among the enrolled patients, the median age was approximately 54 years (range 38-75), and the median tumor PD-L1 proportion score was roughly 6%. Most of the cohort had lung adenocarcinoma, including a handful of EGFR-mutant tumors and two ALK-rearranged tumors, and half of the patients were either current or former smokers. T cell receptor beta sequencing of tumor and peripheral blood was used to follow clonotypes across the tumor, the expanded TIL product and serial blood samples. A median non-synonymous tumor mutation burden of over 1.2 mutations per megabase was determined across the cohort by whole-exome sequencing.

V is shortened by 6 bases, J by 4 bases, and the region joining them spans 10 bases. The germline V gene yields MNHNS for CDR1 and SASEGT for CDR2. The CDR3 sequence holds 12 residues, the cysteine and phenylalanine included. The DNA shown is the 36-base CDR3, in frame from base 1. Overall study results and their limits: The cohort was highly selected, including more treatment-naive, never-smoker and oncogene-addicted patients than is typical, which limits generalizability. Clonal turnover during TIL culture was high, and many clones enriched in the product were not detected in the baseline tumor, suggesting clonal contraction instead of faithful expansion. The study protocol defined all tumor marker inferences as exploratory. Compared with baseline intratumoral T cells, expanded TIL cultures were more clonal and less diverse (median clonality about 6% vs 30%, p < 0.0001).

This clone was seen a few times. What antigen it recognizes has not been identified. Within one base of it there is no much larger clone, and no base qualities were kept. Read against the paper, the sample's time point label means: pre-treatment sample, taken before nivolumab and TIL therapy. The baseline tumor samples, taken from the same resection that was used to grow TIL, were excised metastases, most often pleural nodules or supraclavicular lymph nodes. Tumors were collected before any PD-1/PD-L1 blockade, after which patients were given nivolumab, and patients who progressed were given lymphodepletion, an infusion of expanded TIL and IL-2. Adults with stage 4 NSCLC were enrolled from late 2017 to early 2020 in a dual-center phase I trial. Samples came from a single-arm, open-label phase I trial of tumor-infiltrating lymphocyte therapy with nivolumab in advanced non-small cell lung cancer. Portions of each resected tumor were snap-frozen in liquid nitrogen and stored at -80 °C. Tumor regions of interest were selected on H&E sections by laser-capture macrodissection, were pulverized into 15 mg aliquots, and were extracted with Qiagen Allprep kits.

Using bias-controlled multiplex PCR with the immunoSEQ v3 hsTCRB kit, the TCR beta CDR3 regions were amplified from genomic DNA. TCR libraries were sequenced on an Illumina NextSeq 500 to about 2 million read pairs for survey level or roughly 5-6.5 million for deep level. Concerning the study's data processing: V, D and J genes were assigned, non-productive sequences were removed, and clonality was reported by immunoSEQ Analyzer software. Repertoires of infused TIL and blood were compared using productive Simpson clonality and the Morisita overlap index of productive TRB rearrangements. This is the immuneACCESS table as TCRdb keeps it, with only in-frame sequences that have V and J called. A part of the clones is gone; compared with another copy, unresolved V genes explain less than half, and the rest is unexplained. Clone size and the V and J calls come from that table; the DNA yielded D and trimming. A total of just over 25,000 clones appear in this sample, around 77% of them only once. Of the sample, approximately 7.3% is held by the ten largest clones.

The TCR comes from a person between 25 and 80 years old with non-small cell lung cancer. The V gene is TRBV6-1 and the J gene is TRBJ2-7; the D gene remains uncertain. The sequences come from tumor tissue, collected at baseline. The sequence in DNA is TGTGCCAGCAGGGAACACTATTACGAGCAGTACTTC. Translated, this is CASREHYYEQYF.